This T cell receptor (beta chain) came from a study of cytomegalovirus exposure and HLA in healthy donors. Primers included in the PCR were 60 Vbeta and 13 Jbeta primers. TCRdb's table, derived via immunoSEQ multiplex PCR, lists solely in-frame clones and lacks some. The table shows 150,000 to 200,000 clones, with 60% to 80% occurring only once. Germline values: CDR1 MDHEN, CDR2 SYDVKM. V lost 4 bases, J lost 4 bases, and 7 bases lay in between. This CDR3 has 12 residues. A remark on this clone: Its matching antigen is unknown.

Study-wide findings and caveats: It is likely that the observed cluster of highly shared sequence variants was a sequencing artifact. Later analysis suggested links between common viral pathogens and several top significant clusters. Many donors carried some public TCRs, although rarity characterized most TCR sequences. It has been reported that TCR beta sequences accurately predicted the HLA-A and HLA-B alleles of most subjects.

The chain couples TRBV28 to TRBJ1-2; a possible D gene is TRBD1 (5 bases). The receptor comes from a female donor in good health and CMV-seronegative. Sequenced: PBMCs. For the CDR3, the DNA is TGTGCCAGCAGTTCCCAGGGCTATGGCTACACCTTC. As protein: CASSSQGYGYTF.